This T cell receptor (beta chain) was sequenced for a study of identical twins. This clonotype has ten or more counts. Its target is unknown. Template switching added a universal primer site, and cDNA bore unique molecular identifiers. TCRdb redid the calling of the 5' RACE reads with MiXCR, one entry per CDR3 protein. The table records a few hundred thousand distinct CDR3 sequences, roughly 9% of them present only once. Study-wide results and limits: Clonotypes of the beta chain that were abundant in cord blood carried fewer insertions (memory repertoires showed none). Twin pairs had excess sharing that was weaker in beta out-of-frame sequences.

V shed 10 bases and J 6 bases; nucleotides not matched to a gene: 9. Per the germline V gene, CDR1 is ENHRY and CDR2 is SYGVKD. This CDR3 has 13 amino acids. This sequence joins TRBV10-3 and TRBJ2-1; 7 bases match TRBD1. This clonotype originated in a woman aged 45-65 years in good health. Sequenced: naive T cells sorted from blood. CDR3 residues: CATLMDRSNEQFF. CDR3 nucleotides: TGTGCCACCCTCATGGACAGGAGCAATGAGCAGTTCTTC.